A single sample is the source of the 32 T cell receptor beta chains below, sequenced in a study of T cells after yellow fever vaccination. TCRdb itself ran the 5' RACE reads through MiXCR, one entry per CDR3 protein. The sample holds approximately 130,000 distinct CDR3 sequences, about 16% seen once. This specimen was CD8+ T cells sorted from PBMCs, taken 5 days after the yellow fever booster vaccination. Receptors were obtained from a man younger than 35 who received the YFV17D yellow fever vaccine.

V is TRBV11-3 and J is TRBJ2-2; 9 bases agree with TRBD2. Losses at the gene ends were 3 bases for V and 6 bases for J; bases not matched to a gene: 5. In germline, CDR1 is SGHNT, CDR2 YENEEA. There are 15 residues in the CDR3. Here the CDR3 reads CASSFAGGAAGELFF. The CDR3 DNA is TGTGCCAGCAGCTTCGCGGGGGGGGCCGCCGGGGAGCTGTTTTTT.

The chain uses TRBV12-3 or TRBV12-4 and TRBJ2-1, with D possibly being TRBD1 (6 bases). V gave up 5 bases and J gave up 4 bases, with 12 bases separating them. The CDR3 is 14 residues long. The CDR3 here is CASSPEQGYNEQFF. In nucleotides, the CDR3 is TGTGCCAGCAGTCCCGAACAGGGATACAATGAGCAGTTCTTC.

This clonotype was found many times. The J gene is TRBJ2-7, the V gene TRBV12-3 or TRBV12-4; D is ambiguous. V lost 5 bases and J 7 bases, leaving 12 bases between the germline ends. The CDR3 consists of 12 residues. The CDR3 sequence is CASSGRSFEQYF. In DNA, the CDR3 is TGTGCCAGCAGTGGGCGGAGTTTTGAGCAGTACTTC.

The genes are TRBV6-6 and TRBJ2-2; D is undetermined. The CDR3 sequence is 12 residues long. Germline values: CDR1 MNHNY, CDR2 SVGAGI (reference sequence). V was clipped by 2 bases and J by 5 bases, with 3 bases between them. The CDR3 nucleotides read TGTGCCAGCAGTTACGTGACCGGGGAGCTGTTTTTT. Its translation: CASSYVTGELFF.

CDR3 coding DNA: TGTGCCAGCAGTCCCCTGGGCGGAGGCCGTGAGCAGTTCTTC. Translated, it gives CASSPLGGGREQFF. The chain couples TRBV12-3 or TRBV12-4 to TRBJ2-1, with a weak D call TRBD2 (5 bases). This CDR3 has 14 amino acids. Trimming took off 5 bases at V and 9 bases at J, with 17 bases between the two ends.

V usage is TRBV27 and J usage is TRBJ2-7, with 7 bases identical to TRBD1. In germline, CDR1 is MNHEY, CDR2 SMNVEV (reference sequence). CDR3 length equals 14 residues. V lost 6 bases and J lost 2; bases outside the gene matches: 7. The CDR3 DNA is TGTGCCAGCAGGAGGACAGGAGCGGCCTACGAGCAGTACGTC. This sequence encodes CASRRTGAAYEQYV.

This sequence joins TRBV7-9 and TRBJ1-5; a possible D gene is TRBD1 (5 bases). Deletions cut 4 bases from V and 1 base from J, with 11 bases between. The CDR3 has 15 residues. Germline V CDR1 and CDR2: SEHNR, FQNEAQ (reference sequence). CDR3 in amino acids: CASSSQEGSNQPQHF. The CDR3 DNA sequence: TGTGCCAGCAGCTCGCAAGAGGGGAGCAATCAGCCCCAGCATTTT.

This rearrangement joins TRBV5-5 to TRBJ2-1, with D perhaps matching TRBD2 (5 bases). V lost 1 base and J 0 bases, leaving 11 bases between the germline ends. CDR3 length equals 16 residues. Germline V gives CDR1 SGHKS, CDR2 YYEKEE (reference sequence). The CDR3 bases are TGTGCCAGCAGCTTGTCACGGGGTCCCTCCTACAATGAGCAGTTCTTC. It yields the protein CASSLSRGPSYNEQFF. The full variable domain, with the rest looked up from reference TRBV5-5 and TRBJ2-1, is DAGVTQSPTHLIKTRGQQVTLRCSPISGHKSVSWYQQVLGQGPQFIFQYYEKEERGRGNFPDRFSARQFPNYSSELNVNALLLGDSALYLCASSLSRGPSYNEQFFGPGTRLTVL.

Only a few counts were recorded for this clonotype. The gene calls are TRBV3-1 and TRBJ1-4; D is ambiguous. Trimming removed 0 bases from V and 4 bases from J, with 6 bases in between. Germline V gene lookup returns CDR1 LGHDT and CDR2 YNNKEL (reference sequence). The CDR3 sequence is 14 residues long. The CDR3 nucleotides are TGTGCCAGCAGCCAAGATCGCGGTAATGAAAAACTGTTTTTT. Protein: CASSQDRGNEKLFF.

This clonotype was found a few times. The rearrangement joins TRBV6-1 to TRBJ2-7, with 7 nucleotides matching TRBD1. The CDR3 spans 14 residues. The V gene end was trimmed by 3 bases and the J gene end by 3 bases; junction bases not matched to a gene: 5. From germline, CDR1 is MNHNS and CDR2 SASEGT. CDR3 nucleotides: TGTGCCAGCAGTGATGCCAGGGGGATCTACGAGCAGTACTTC. It is translated as CASSDARGIYEQYF.

A few counts support this clonotype. This sequence joins TRBV12-3 or TRBV12-4 and TRBJ2-1; 9 bases line up with TRBD2. V trimming: 5 bases; J trimming: 6 bases; junction bases outside the gene matches: 8. This CDR3 is built from 15 residues. DNA for the CDR3: TGTGCCAGCAGTGACATAAGCGGGGGGACCAATGAGCAGTTCTTC. It encodes CASSDISGGTNEQFF.

This clonotype was detected a few times. The chain links TRBV5-1 to TRBJ1-1; D unresolved. V gave up 2 bases and J gave up 0 bases, with 14 bases separating them. This CDR3 contains 16 residues. CDR1 is SGHRS, CDR2 YFSETQ, per germline. The CDR3 loop reads CASSLSVGTLNTEAFF. Here the CDR3 DNA reads TGCGCCAGCAGCTTATCTGTCGGCACCTTGAACACTGAAGCTTTCTTT.

The sample holds a few counts of this clonotype. The rearrangement joins TRBV27 to TRBJ2-7; a possible D gene is TRBD2 (5 bases). The CDR3 contains 14 residues. Germline values: CDR1 MNHEY, CDR2 SMNVEV (reference sequence). V lost 4 bases and J 6 bases, leaving 16 bases between the germline ends. CDR3 region: CASSWGKEVGEQYF. The CDR3 nucleotides read TGTGCCAGCAGTTGGGGAAAGGAGGTGGGCGAGCAGTACTTC.

The chain couples TRBV5-1 to TRBJ1-6; 7 bases are a match to TRBD1. Trimming removed 4 bases from V and 8 bases from J; junction bases left unmatched: 6. The CDR3 length is 14 residues. The germline V gene has CDR1 SGHRS and CDR2 YFSETQ. In nucleotides, the CDR3 is TGCGCCAGCAGCCCCGGGACAGTTTATTCACCCCTCCACTTT. It is translated as CASSPGTVYSPLHF.

The chain is built from TRBV11-2 and TRBJ2-3, with D tentatively TRBD1 (5 bases). Trimming removed 4 bases at V and 2 bases at J, with 13 bases between. Germline V gene data show CDR1 as SGHAT and CDR2 as FQNNGV. The CDR3 consists of 15 residues. DNA for the CDR3: TGTGCCAGCAGCTCATCCGGCAGGGCCACAGATACGCAGTATTTT. This encodes CASSSSGRATDTQYF.

J is TRBJ1-3 and V is TRBV4-3; TRBD1 aligns across 8 bases. Germline V lookup: CDR1 LGHNA, CDR2 YSLEER. CDR3 length: 15 amino acids. Losses at the gene ends were 4 bases for V and 2 bases for J; bases not matched to a gene: 4. Written as DNA, the CDR3 is TGCGCCAGCAGCCCGGGACAGGCCCCTGGAAACACCATATATTTT. Translated: CASSPGQAPGNTIYF.

This rearrangement joins TRBV6-5 to TRBJ2-7; D gene uncertain. CDR3 length: 14 residues. Trimming removed 11 bases from V and 0 bases from J, with 17 bases in between. From germline, CDR1 is MNHEY and CDR2 SVGAGI. CDR3 amino acids: CARVTCAGSYEQYF. The CDR3 coding sequence is TGTGCCCGAGTCACGTGTGCAGGCTCCTACGAGCAGTACTTC.

This chain links TRBV19 with TRBJ2-2; a possible D gene is TRBD1 (6 bases). The CDR3 totals 12 residues. Trimming cost V 11 bases and J 6 bases, with 13 bases left between them. CDR1 and CDR2 from the germline V gene are LNHDA and SQIVND (reference sequence). The CDR3 coding sequence is TGTGCCGGGAAACAGGGATCCGGGGAGCTGTTTTTT. Encoded protein: CAGKQGSGELFF.

This clonotype was counted many times. This chain joins TRBV12-3 or TRBV12-4 and TRBJ2-5; D may be TRBD2 (6 bases). The CDR3 spans 14 residues. V lost 4 bases, J lost 4 bases, and 13 bases lay in between. For the CDR3, the DNA is TGTGCCAGCAGTTCGGGGGAGATGGCAGAGACCCAGTACTTC. Residues: CASSSGEMAETQYF.

The chain carries TRBV24-1 and TRBJ2-3; D may match TRBD1 or TRBD2 (5 bases each). The CDR3 runs to 14 residues. The germline V and J ends were trimmed by 3 bases and 5 bases, with 11 bases remaining between them. Germline CDR1 and CDR2: KGHDR and SFDVKD. CDR3 DNA sequence: TGTGCCACCAGTGATGACGGGGCGCTAGATACGCAGTATTTT. Its translation: CATSDDGALDTQYF.

The chain recombines TRBV11-2 with TRBJ1-1; D might be TRBD1 (5 bases). The V gene's germline CDR1 is SGHAT and CDR2 FQNNGV. This CDR3 region has 15 residues. V dropped 1 base and J dropped 5 bases, with 14 bases sitting between them. The CDR3 DNA reads TGTGCCAGCAGCTTAGTCGCCGGGGCGGGAACTGAAGCTTTCTTT. Translation gives CASSLVAGAGTEAFF. Supplemented by reference TRBV11-2 and TRBJ1-1, the full variable domain reads EAGVAQSPRYKIIEKRQSVAFWCNPISGHATLYWYQQILGQGPKLLIQFQNNGVVDDSQLPKDRFSAERLKGVDSTLKIQPAKLEDSAVYLCASSLVAGAGTEAFFGQGTRLTVV.

This clonotype has only a few counts. This chain uses TRBV7-9 with TRBJ2-6; D not certain. V lost 5 bases and J lost 0, with 5 bases in between. The CDR3 covers 14 residues. Germline CDR1 and CDR2: SEHNR and FQNEAQ (reference sequence). The CDR3 nucleotides read TGTGCCAGCAGCCCCGGCTCTGGGGCCAACGTCCTGACTTTC. This sequence encodes CASSPGSGANVLTF.

The chain has TRBV20-1 and TRBJ2-7; 12 bases fit TRBD2. In germline, CDR1 is DFQATT, CDR2 SNEGSKA (reference sequence). This CDR3 region has 14 residues. The trim removed 5 bases at V and 3 bases at J, leaving 5 bases unmatched. CDR3 nucleotides: TGCAGTGCTCCCACTAGCGGGGGGAGCTACGAGCAGTACTTC. This sequence encodes CSAPTSGGSYEQYF.

This clonotype occurred many times. The CDR3 is CASSQDYGGAETQYF. The CDR3 nucleotides are TGTGCCAGCAGCCAAGATTACGGGGGGGCAGAGACCCAGTACTTC. The V and J genes are TRBV4-2 and TRBJ2-5; 8 bases fit TRBD2. Germline CDR1 reads LGHNA; CDR2 reads YNFKEQ. After removal of 0 bases from V and 4 bases from J, the junction contained 4 bases not matched to a gene. The CDR3 is 15 residues long.

This clonotype was found a few times. V is TRBV5-4 and J is TRBJ2-1, with TRBD1 matching over 10 bases. Per the germline V gene, CDR1 is SGHNT and CDR2 is YYREEE (reference sequence). This CDR3 contains 15 residues. J lost 4 bases, V lost 4 bases, and 5 bases had no gene match. The CDR3 is CASSQDRGLYNEQFF. CDR3 nucleotides: TGTGCCAGCAGCCAGGACAGGGGGTTGTACAATGAGCAGTTCTTC.

J is TRBJ2-7 and V is TRBV6-1; possibly TRBD1 for D (5 bases). The CDR3 length is 15 residues. V lost 0 bases and J 6 bases, leaving 15 bases between the germline ends. Germline V gene sequence: CDR1 MNHNS, CDR2 SASEGT. The CDR3 bases are TGTGCCAGCAGTGAAGCGGTGTCAGGGTTTGGCGAGCAGTACGTC. Translating it yields CASSEAVSGFGEQYV.

This clonotype was found a few times. This chain uses TRBV20-1 with TRBJ1-2; 8 nucleotides align to TRBD1. The CDR3 runs to 16 residues. V lost 5 bases and J lost 4; bases outside the gene matches: 15. Germline-derived CDR1 and CDR2 are DFQATT and SNEGSKA (reference sequence). CDR3 region: CSAPETGALSGYGYTF. The CDR3 bases are TGCAGTGCTCCAGAGACAGGGGCCCTTTCAGGCTATGGCTACACCTTC.

This clonotype has a handful of counts. This chain links TRBV5-1 with TRBJ1-5; TRBD1 matches 7 bases. The CDR3 sequence is 16 residues long. Trimming at V came to 0 bases and at J to 5 bases, leaving 8 bases not matched to a gene. Germline V gene sequence: CDR1 SGHRS, CDR2 YFSETQ. The CDR3 region has the DNA TGCGCCAGCAGCTTGGGGGCAGGGGGGCCCCATCAGCCCCAGCATTTT. Translated, it gives CASSLGAGGPHQPQHF.

This clonotype has just one count. The chain has TRBV12-5 and TRBJ1-3; D is uncertain. Trimming removed 6 bases at V and 0 bases at J, with 12 bases between. In germline, CDR1 is LGHNT, CDR2 FRNRAP. CDR3 size: 15 residues. CDR3 coding DNA: TGTGCTAGTGGCCCTTCGCCAAGCTCTGGAAACACCATATATTTT. It is translated as CASGPSPSSGNTIYF.

This clonotype came up a few times. This chain connects TRBV7-9 to TRBJ2-3, with no clear D. Germline V gives CDR1 SEHNR, CDR2 FQNEAQ (reference sequence). V was cut by 5 bases and J by 6 bases, with 9 bases left in between. The CDR3 totals 12 residues. The CDR3 nucleotides are TGTGCCAGCAGCCAAGTAAGGGATACGCAGTATTTT. Protein sequence: CASSQVRDTQYF.

This clonotype was detected a few times. The rearrangement joins TRBV2 to TRBJ2-5; D gene unclear. The germline CDR1 and CDR2 sequences are SNHLY and FYNNEI. The CDR3 sequence is 15 residues long. V was trimmed by 7 bases and J by 2 bases, leaving 17 bases between them. The CDR3: CASTPRTELQETQYF. Here the CDR3 DNA reads TGTGCCAGCACCCCTAGGACCGAGCTACAAGAGACCCAGTACTTC.

The chain carries TRBV6-2 or TRBV6-3 and TRBJ2-7, with unresolved D. In germline, CDR1 is MNHEY, CDR2 SVGEGT. The CDR3 has 13 residues. Between the trimmed V and J ends, which lost 6 bases and 4 bases, there was a span of 13 bases. The CDR3 nucleotides are TGTGCCAGCAGCCACCGCGCCGGATACGAGCAGTACGTC. Protein sequence: CASSHRAGYEQYV.